This T cell receptor (beta chain) was profiled in a study of cytomegalovirus exposure and HLA in healthy donors. The primer mix had 60 Vbeta and 13 Jbeta primers. The method was immunoSEQ multiplex PCR; TCRdb's version includes in-frame clones alone and lacks a portion of them. The sample lists under 200,000 clones, around three quarters occurring once. Germline assignment: CDR1 LNHDA and CDR2 SQIVND (reference sequence). CDR3 length: 14 amino acids. V lost 1 base, J lost 1 base, and 6 bases lay in between. This TCR was recovered from a woman in her twenties or thirties in good health and CMV-seronegative. The rearrangement joins TRBV19 to TRBJ2-3; D is unresolved. Sequencing used PBMCs. The CDR3 region has the DNA TGTGCCAGTAGTATAGGAAGCGGCACAGATACGCAGTATTTT. It encodes CASSIGSGTDTQYF.